These 27 T cell receptor beta chains were all obtained from the same sample, sequenced in a study of siplizumab effects on memory and regulatory T cells. Sequenced by immunoSEQ multiplex PCR; TCRdb stores in-frame clones only, minus some. The sample has approximately 100,000 clones; just under 95% are singletons. The sample was non-Treg CD4+ T cells sorted from blood. The source of these receptors is a human donor in good health.

V usage is TRBV5-1 and J usage is TRBJ2-2; TRBD1 aligns across 10 bases. Germline V gene lookup returns CDR1 SGHRS and CDR2 YFSETQ. Trimming removed 4 bases from V and 2 bases from J; junction bases left unmatched: 5. The length of the CDR3 is 16 residues. DNA for the CDR3: TGCGCCAGCAGCCCGGACAGGGGGATTAACACCGGGGAGCTGTTTTTT. This gives the protein CASSPDRGINTGELFF.

V and J are TRBV19 and TRBJ1-4; 9 nucleotides agree with TRBD1. The CDR3 extends over 13 amino acids. After removal of 8 bases from V and 8 bases from J, the junction contained 6 bases not matched to a gene. CDR1 is LNHDA, CDR2 SQIVND, per germline (reference sequence). CDR3 coding DNA: TGTGCCAGTCGCGACAGGGGGGGCGAAAAACTGTTTTTT. Residues: CASRDRGGEKLFF.

The chain is built from TRBV18 and TRBJ2-3; D uncertain. This CDR3 is 12 amino acids long. The germline V and J ends were trimmed by 4 bases and 2 bases, with 4 bases remaining between them. Germline loops: CDR1 KGHSH, CDR2 LQKENI. Written as DNA, the CDR3 is TGTGCCAGCTCACGCCCCACAGATACGCAGTATTTT. Protein product: CASSRPTDTQYF.

V usage is TRBV6-5 and J usage is TRBJ2-4; 7 bases are shared with TRBD2. V lost 6 bases to trimming and J lost 5 bases; unmatched junction nucleotides: 10. Germline lookup yields CDR1 MNHEY and CDR2 SVGAGI. The CDR3 contains 15 residues. For the CDR3, the DNA is TGTGCCAGCAGATCGGCGGGGGAGGTGGAAAACATTCAGTACTTC. Translated: CASRSAGEVENIQYF.

This clone was seen more than once but under ten times. The chain links TRBV2 to TRBJ1-6; D remains unclear. Germline values: CDR1 SNHLY, CDR2 FYNNEI. CDR3 length equals 14 residues. Trimming took off 4 bases at V and 10 bases at J, with 14 bases between the two ends. The CDR3 DNA reads as TGTGCCAGCAGTGCCATGGTGGGGATCTCACCCCTCCACTTT. It translates to CASSAMVGISPLHF.

This rearrangement joins TRBV27 to TRBJ1-4, with 7 bases aligning to TRBD1. The CDR3 sequence is 14 residues long. V lost 7 bases and J lost 8; bases outside the gene matches: 10. Germline V lookup: CDR1 MNHEY, CDR2 SMNVEV (reference sequence). DNA of the CDR3: TGTGCCAGCAATAAATCAGGGGGTCGGGAAAAACTGTTTTTT. Its translation is CASNKSGGREKLFF.

This clone was detected once. CDR3 sequence reads: CASSLRTGNTEAFF. CDR3 in DNA: TGTGCCAGCAGTCTAAGGACAGGGAACACTGAAGCTTTCTTT. The chain recombines TRBV28 with TRBJ1-1; TRBD1 matches at 7 bases. The junction had 4 bases not matched to a gene; V was cut back by 5 bases and J by 1 base. CDR3 length: 14 amino acids. Germline V lookup: CDR1 MDHEN, CDR2 SYDVKM.

This clone was found a few times. The CDR3: CASSPTALAYSPLHF. The CDR3 DNA follows: TGTGCCAGCTCACCGACAGCCTTAGCGTATTCACCCCTCCACTTT. This sequence joins TRBV18 and TRBJ1-6; TRBD1 is a possible D gene (5 bases). CDR1 KGHSH and CDR2 LQKENI come from the germline V gene. V lost 3 bases, J lost 8 bases, and 14 bases lay in between. This CDR3 has 15 residues.

This clone has just a few counts. CDR3 coding DNA: TGTGCCTGGAGTGTACTAGGGAATCAGCCCCAGCATTTT. Protein sequence: CAWSVLGNQPQHF. The chain is built from TRBV30 and TRBJ1-5; D unresolved. This CDR3 is built from 13 residues. Trimming cost V 0 bases and J 4 bases, with 7 bases left between them. Per germline, CDR1 GTSNPN and CDR2 SVGIG (reference sequence). The complete variable domain, with remaining parts taken from reference TRBV30 and TRBJ1-5, reads SQTIHQWPATLVQPVGSPLSLECTVEGTSNPNLYWYRQAAGRGLQLLFYSVGIGQISSEVPQNLSASRPQDRQFILSSKKLLLSDSGFYLCAWSVLGNQPQHFGDGTRLSIL.

The V gene is TRBV4-2, the J gene TRBJ2-7, with 7 bases matching TRBD1. The CDR3 sequence is 16 residues long. Looked up from germline, CDR1 is LGHNA and CDR2 is YNFKEQ. V trimming: 0 bases; J trimming: 1 base; junction bases outside the gene matches: 6. CDR3 protein: CASSQDLGTASYEQYF. The CDR3 coding sequence is TGTGCCAGCAGCCAAGATCTAGGGACAGCTTCCTACGAGCAGTACTTC.

The chain employs TRBV11-2 and TRBJ1-6; D not resolved. Germline V gene sequence: CDR1 SGHAT, CDR2 FQNNGV. The CDR3 sequence is 14 residues long. The V gene lost 5 bases and the J gene lost 8 bases, with 13 bases spanning the gap. CDR3 sequence reads: CASSAGRRDSPLHF. The CDR3 nucleotides read TGTGCCAGCAGCGCCGGACGGAGGGATTCACCCCTCCACTTT.

This chain uses TRBV2 with TRBJ1-1; weak D call: TRBD1 (6 bases). V gave up 8 bases and J gave up 0 bases, with 13 bases separating them. The CDR3 contains 14 residues. CDR1 and CDR2 (germline): SNHLY, FYNNEI. CDR3 loop: CASVRQVVNTEAFF. The CDR3 coding sequence is TGTGCCAGCGTAAGACAGGTCGTGAACACTGAAGCTTTCTTT.

This chain connects TRBV7-2 to TRBJ1-1; D gene uncertain. V dropped 3 bases and J dropped 0 bases, with 5 bases sitting between them. From germline, CDR1 is SGHTA and CDR2 FQGNSA. The CDR3 is 13 amino acids. CDR3 sequence reads: CASSFALNTEAFF. Here the CDR3 DNA reads TGTGCCAGCAGCTTTGCCTTGAACACTGAAGCTTTCTTT.

The V call is TRBV7-9, the J call TRBJ1-6, with D possibly being TRBD1 (5 bases). Between the trimmed V and J ends, which lost 2 bases and 7 bases, there was a span of 9 bases. Germline loops: CDR1 SEHNR, CDR2 FQNEAQ (reference sequence). The CDR3 is made up of 14 amino acids. CDR3 amino acids: CASSLQGGNSPLHF. Written as DNA, the CDR3 is TGTGCCAGCAGCTTACAGGGAGGGAATTCACCCCTCCACTTT.

The genes are TRBV29-1 and TRBJ2-1; 15 bases fit TRBD2. This CDR3 is built from 19 residues. The germline CDR1 and CDR2 sequences are SQVTM and ANQGSEA. Unmatched junction bases numbered 12, after V lost 2 bases and J lost 4 bases. CDR3 residues: CSVETGLAGGNVLYNEQFF. CDR3 DNA: TGCAGCGTTGAAACAGGACTAGCGGGGGGGAACGTGCTATACAATGAGCAGTTCTTC.

The rearrangement links TRBV5-1 to TRBJ2-5; D not resolved. Per germline, CDR1 SGHRS and CDR2 YFSETQ. The ends were cut back, 4 bases at V and 2 bases at J, with 9 bases in the middle. This CDR3 region has 13 residues. As DNA, the CDR3 is TGCGCCAGCAGCATAAGGATTCAAGAGACCCAGTACTTC. This gives the protein CASSIRIQETQYF.

The chain has TRBV7-9 and TRBJ1-6; D perhaps matches TRBD1 (6 bases). V lost 0 bases and J lost 8, with 17 bases in between. The CDR3 sequence is 17 residues long. Germline assignment: CDR1 SEHNR and CDR2 FQNEAQ (reference sequence). CDR3 in amino acids: CASSLAFLRGSDSPLHF. In DNA, the CDR3 is TGTGCCAGCAGCTTAGCTTTTCTCAGGGGCTCGGATTCACCCCTCCACTTT.

The rearrangement uses TRBV5-1 and TRBJ2-7, with TRBD1 identical over 9 bases. From germline, CDR1 is SGHRS and CDR2 YFSETQ. There are 15 residues in the CDR3. With 0 bases clipped from V and 1 base from J, the junction kept 2 bases outside the gene matches. The CDR3 reads CASSLGGTGSYEQYF. CDR3 DNA sequence: TGCGCCAGCAGCTTGGGCGGGACAGGGTCCTACGAGCAGTACTTC.

The V and J genes are TRBV9 and TRBJ2-1; D perhaps matches TRBD1 (5 bases). V was pared by 3 bases and J by 0 bases, with 16 bases between. The CDR3 loop spans 17 amino acids. From germline, CDR1 is SGDLS and CDR2 YYNGEE. CDR3 bases: TGTGCCAGCAGCGCCCCAGGGTCCTCCGGCTCCTACAATGAGCAGTTCTTC. Protein: CASSAPGSSGSYNEQFF.

The rearrangement joins TRBV5-1 to TRBJ2-5; 7 nucleotides line up with TRBD1. The trim removed 4 bases at V and 1 base at J, leaving 1 base unmatched. This CDR3 spans 13 amino acids. Germline V gives CDR1 SGHRS, CDR2 YFSETQ. The CDR3 DNA reads as TGCGCCAGCAGCCGGGACAGCCAAGAGACCCAGTACTTC. Protein sequence: CASSRDSQETQYF.

The DNA for the CDR3 is TGTGCCAGTAGTATAAGGGGAGTACGAACGTCGAACAATGAGCAGTTCTTC. It is translated as CASSIRGVRTSNNEQFF. The chain couples TRBV19 to TRBJ2-1, with D perhaps TRBD1 or TRBD2 (5 bases each). The CDR3 is 17 residues long. Looked up from germline, CDR1 is LNHDA and CDR2 is SQIVND (reference sequence). Trimming pared 2 bases from V and 5 bases from J, leaving 19 bases between.

This rearrangement joins TRBV7-2 to TRBJ1-4; D gene unclear. Looked up from germline, CDR1 is SGHTA and CDR2 is FQGNSA. The germline V and J ends were trimmed by 5 bases and 6 bases, with 16 bases remaining between them. The CDR3 extends over 15 amino acids. CDR3: CASSRTPGLYEKLFF. DNA of the CDR3: TGTGCCAGCAGCCGGACGCCGGGTCTGTATGAAAAACTGTTTTTT.

The V gene is TRBV6-1, the J gene TRBJ1-1, with a possible D match to TRBD1 (5 bases). Germline values: CDR1 MNHNS, CDR2 SASEGT. Trimming took off 4 bases at V and 1 base at J, with 25 bases between the two ends. The CDR3 runs 19 residues. CDR3 sequence: CASSASRLGGSRWNTEAFF. The CDR3 DNA reads TGTGCCAGCAGTGCCTCTAGGTTGGGGGGGAGTAGGTGGAACACTGAAGCTTTCTTT.

The J gene is TRBJ2-2, the V gene TRBV5-4; 11 bases agree with TRBD2. The CDR3 totals 15 residues. Germline CDR1 and CDR2: SGHNT and YYREEE (reference sequence). Trimming took 4 bases from V and 8 from J; bases not matched to a gene: 7. The CDR3 spells CASSRPTSGGGELFF. The CDR3 bases are TGTGCCAGCAGCCGACCCACTAGCGGGGGAGGGGAGCTGTTTTTT.

CDR3 bases: TGTGCCAGCAGGCTTGGGGCGGGGGGTGAGGCCTACGAGCAGTACTTC. Protein product: CASRLGAGGEAYEQYF. V is TRBV5-5 and J is TRBJ2-7, with 8 positions matching TRBD2. With V trimmed by 5 bases and J by 2 bases, 12 bases remained unmatched. This CDR3 comprises 16 residues. Germline loops: CDR1 SGHKS, CDR2 YYEKEE (reference sequence).

V usage is TRBV14 and J usage is TRBJ1-1, with D unclear. The germline V gene has CDR1 SGHDN and CDR2 FVKESK. V dropped 4 bases and J dropped 9 bases, with 21 bases sitting between them. The CDR3 extends over 15 amino acids. CDR3 residues: CASSLPGIASFKAFF. DNA of the CDR3: TGTGCCAGCAGCCTTCCCGGGATAGCGAGCTTCAAAGCTTTCTTT.

This chain joins TRBV6-5 and TRBJ2-7, with D perhaps TRBD1 (6 bases). V was trimmed by 11 bases and J by 1 base, leaving 15 bases between them. Germline lookup yields CDR1 MNHEY and CDR2 SVGAGI. The CDR3 contains 13 residues. Here the CDR3 reads CAVRDTRSYEQYF. CDR3 nucleotides: TGTGCCGTCCGGGACACTCGATCCTACGAGCAGTACTTC.